The 21 T cell receptor beta chains below come from one sample, sequenced in a study of CD8 T cells in ankylosing spondylitis. Findings and limits, study-wide: The study identified a TCR beta motif of under ten highly homologous variants that appeared characteristic of ankylosing spondylitis blood.

In TCRdb, the 5' RACE reads were re-called with MiXCR into one record per CDR3 protein. Found here are hundreds of thousands of distinct CDR3 sequences, roughly a quarter of them singletons; the top ten hold 0.75% to 0.9%. These receptors' antigens are unknown. The specimen sequenced was blood, either unsorted or a sorted T cell fraction (not recorded which). These receptors originate from a male donor with ankylosing spondylitis.

This clonotype turned up a few times. This chain uses TRBV7-6 with TRBJ2-7; no clear D gene. The CDR3 contains 14 residues. Trimming stripped 1 base from V and 2 bases from J, with 9 bases between. The germline V gene encodes CDR1 SGHVS and CDR2 FNYEAQ. The CDR3 here is CASSLDWQTYEQYF. Written as DNA, the CDR3 is TGTGCCAGCAGCTTAGATTGGCAGACCTACGAGCAGTACTTC.

The rearrangement uses TRBV20-1 and TRBJ2-2, with D tentatively TRBD2 (5 bases). CDR1 DFQATT and CDR2 SNEGSKA come from the germline V gene (reference sequence). Trimming shortened V by 8 bases and J by 1 base, and 11 bases separated the two germline ends. The CDR3 runs 13 residues. CDR3 residues: CSPMSGNTGELFF. CDR3 DNA: TGCAGTCCTATGAGCGGGAACACCGGGGAGCTGTTTTTT.

This clonotype has a handful of counts. The chain links TRBV10-1 to TRBJ1-4; no firm D call. From germline, CDR1 is WNHNN and CDR2 SYGVQD (reference sequence). The CDR3 length is 14 residues. The V end was cut by 0 bases, the J end by 6 bases, with 8 bases between. The chain's CDR3 is CASSESFGDEKLFF. The CDR3 bases are TGCGCCAGCAGTGAGTCCTTCGGGGATGAAAAACTGTTTTTT.

This clonotype was found once. The chain uses TRBV24-1 and TRBJ2-3; D is undetermined. Trimming took 9 bases from V and 6 from J, leaving 15 bases between them. This CDR3 spans 13 amino acids. Germline CDR1 and CDR2: KGHDR and SFDVKD. CDR3 residues: CATGRFGDDTQYF. In DNA form, the CDR3 reads TGTGCCACCGGCAGATTTGGAGACGATACGCAGTATTTT.

The chain carries TRBV3-1 and TRBJ1-2; D unresolved. CDR1 and CDR2 from the germline V gene are LGHDT and YNNKEL (reference sequence). The CDR3 has 13 amino acids. The ends were cut back, 1 base at V and 3 bases at J, with 6 bases in the middle. The CDR3: CASSQGTHYGYTF. Here the CDR3 DNA reads TGTGCCAGCAGCCAAGGGACGCACTATGGCTACACCTTC.

In its sample, this clonotype was seen a few times. This chain uses TRBV12-3 or TRBV12-4 with TRBJ1-2; a weak D match, TRBD1 (5 bases). There are 15 residues in the CDR3. V lost 3 bases, J lost 0 bases, and 11 bases lay in between. CDR3 sequence: CASSLRGVPNYGYTF. In DNA, the CDR3 is TGTGCCAGCAGTTTGCGGGGGGTTCCTAACTATGGCTACACCTTC.

The chain employs TRBV20-1 and TRBJ2-1; possible D gene TRBD2, 6 bases. V was cut by 6 bases and J by 0 bases, with 15 bases left in between. The CDR3 covers 15 residues. CDR1 is DFQATT and CDR2 is SNEGSKA in the germline V gene (reference sequence). CDR3 in amino acids: CSAPRDGSSYNEQFF. Written as DNA, the CDR3 is TGCAGTGCCCCTAGAGACGGGAGCTCCTACAATGAGCAGTTCTTC.

Only one count was recorded for this clonotype. The junction shows a germline mismatch at one end, possibly a read error. The chain has TRBV7-9 and TRBJ1-2; 8 bases map to TRBD1. This CDR3 comprises 12 residues. Germline CDR1 reads SEHNR; CDR2 reads FQNEAQ (reference sequence). CDR3 protein: CASSVETGQALF. The CDR3 bases are TGTGCCAGCAGCGTAGAAACGGGACAGGCTTTATTC.

There are many counts of this clonotype. The genes are TRBV5-1 and TRBJ1-1; D ambiguous. Per germline, CDR1 SGHRS and CDR2 YFSETQ. Trimming stripped 2 bases from V and 4 bases from J, with 9 bases between. The CDR3 runs to 13 residues. CDR3 sequence reads: CASSLYDSTEAFF. The CDR3 DNA reads as TGCGCCAGCAGCTTATACGATTCCACTGAAGCTTTCTTT.

This clonotype was observed once. The rearrangement joins TRBV18 to TRBJ2-1; the match to TRBD1 covers 7 bases. Germline V gives CDR1 KGHSH, CDR2 LQKENI. The CDR3 spans 15 residues. Losses at the gene ends were 2 bases for V and 3 bases for J; bases not matched to a gene: 4. CDR3 DNA: TGTGCCAGCTCACCAGGGGCAGGGGGCTACAATGAGCAGTTCTTC. Protein sequence: CASSPGAGGYNEQFF.

The chain joins TRBV6-1 to TRBJ1-4; D not resolved. The V end was cut by 6 bases, the J end by 4 bases, with 15 bases between. CDR1 is MNHNS, CDR2 SASEGT, per germline. There are 15 residues in the CDR3. CDR3 DNA: TGTGCCAGCAGGCCGAGACAAGGGTTTAATGAAAAACTGTTTTTT. It is translated as CASRPRQGFNEKLFF.

This clonotype was detected a few times. The chain is built from TRBV12-3 or TRBV12-4 and TRBJ1-6; D unresolved. The CDR3 is made up of 14 amino acids. V was trimmed by 3 bases and J by 8 bases, leaving 11 bases between them. CDR3: CASSFSSQDSPLHF. The CDR3 DNA reads TGTGCCAGCAGTTTCAGTTCGCAAGATTCACCCCTCCACTTT.

Only a few counts were recorded for this clonotype. The rearrangement uses TRBV2 and TRBJ1-1; unclear D gene. The CDR3 has 12 residues. The germline V gene has CDR1 SNHLY and CDR2 FYNNEI. V lost 5 bases to trimming and J lost 3 bases, with 7 bases between them. The CDR3 DNA reads TGTGCCAGCAGTCCACAATACACTGAAGCTTTCTTT. It is translated as CASSPQYTEAFF.

This clonotype was picked up many times. The rearrangement links TRBV5-6 to TRBJ2-3; 9 nucleotides agree with TRBD2. This CDR3 region has 15 residues. Germline CDR1 reads SGHDT; CDR2 reads YYEEEE. V gave up 2 bases and J gave up 4 bases; unmatched junction bases: 5. The CDR3 sequence: CASSFGGRGSDTQYF. In nucleotides, the CDR3 is TGTGCCAGCAGCTTTGGCGGGAGGGGGTCAGATACGCAGTATTTT.

The chain recombines TRBV29-1 with TRBJ1-2, with D unresolved. V lost 7 bases, J lost 2 bases, and 17 bases lay in between. The CDR3 consists of 14 residues. Per the germline V gene, CDR1 is SQVTM and CDR2 is ANQGSEA. The CDR3 nucleotides read TGCAGCGCCCGAGGTCCGGGTTTGAACTATGGCTACACCTTC. Amino acids: CSARGPGLNYGYTF.

The DNA of the CDR3 is TGCGCCAGCAGCGGGGGGCCCGACGCTGAAGCTTTCTTT. Its protein product is CASSGGPDAEAFF. The V call is TRBV5-1, the J call TRBJ1-1; maybe TRBD1 (6 bases). Germline CDR1 and CDR2: SGHRS and YFSETQ. This CDR3 region has 13 residues. V was clipped by 4 bases and J by 6 bases, with 13 bases between them.

The rearrangement links TRBV19 to TRBJ1-5, with 7 nucleotides matching TRBD1. The length of the CDR3 is 16 residues. Per the germline V gene, CDR1 is LNHDA and CDR2 is SQIVND (reference sequence). Trimming cost V 9 bases and J 0 bases; bases outside gene matches: 11. The CDR3 region is CASQGGQFYSNQPQHF. The CDR3 nucleotides read TGTGCCAGCCAGGGGGGACAGTTCTATAGCAATCAGCCCCAGCATTTT.

V usage is TRBV5-1 and J usage is TRBJ2-1, with D possibly being TRBD1 (6 bases). Germline V CDR1 and CDR2: SGHRS, YFSETQ. The CDR3 totals 13 residues. Trimming removed 1 base from V and 5 bases from J, with 7 bases in between. The CDR3 nucleotides are TGCGCCAGCAGCTTGCACAGGGACAATGAGCAGTTCTTC. Its protein product is CASSLHRDNEQFF.

This clonotype has a count of ten or more. The chain joins TRBV7-6 to TRBJ2-1; D is uncertain. The CDR3 is 14 residues long. CDR1 is SGHVS and CDR2 is FNYEAQ in the germline V gene. V lost 6 bases and J 8 bases, leaving 17 bases between the germline ends. The CDR3 here is CASRPTLAHDEQFF. CDR3 nucleotides: TGTGCCAGCAGACCAACCTTGGCACACGATGAGCAGTTCTTC.

V gene TRBV25-1 combines with J gene TRBJ2-2, with 9 bases aligning to TRBD2. The CDR3 length is 15 residues. Looked up from germline, CDR1 is MGHDK and CDR2 is SYGVNS. After removal of 6 bases from V and 5 bases from J, the junction contained 7 bases not matched to a gene. The CDR3 coding sequence is TGTGCCAGCAGCCCCGCGGGGGGGATGACCGGGGAGCTGTTTTTT. It yields the protein CASSPAGGMTGELFF.

This clonotype occurred a few times. The V and J genes are TRBV20-1 and TRBJ2-1, with unresolved D. Trimming stripped 6 bases from V and 7 bases from J, with 10 bases between. Looked up from germline, CDR1 is DFQATT and CDR2 is SNEGSKA (reference sequence). The CDR3 is made up of 11 amino acids. The CDR3 coding sequence is TGCAGTGCCATCCTAGGGAATGAGCAGTTCTTC. This encodes CSAILGNEQFF.